This passage covers 22 T cell receptor beta chains from one sample sequenced in a study of CD8 T cells in Susac syndrome. Random hexamers were used to reverse transcribe the RNA input (roughly 0.5 to 1 ug). In TCRdb, the immunoSEQ multiplex PCR reads were re-called with MiXCR into one record per CDR3 protein. The profile covers about 140,000 distinct CDR3 sequences, with roughly 94% appearing a single time and roughly 0.15% taken by the ten largest. The specimen was CD4+ T cells from PBMCs. The receptors were sampled from a human donor with Susac syndrome.

The rearrangement uses TRBV2 and TRBJ2-3, with a possible D match to TRBD1 (5 bases). This CDR3 comprises 16 residues. V was shortened by 4 bases and J by 2 bases, with 16 bases between the two germline ends. Germline-derived CDR1 and CDR2 are SNHLY and FYNNEI. In nucleotides, the CDR3 is TGTGCCAGCAGTGCCCGACAGCTGCCGTCCACAGATACGCAGTATTTT. Translated, it gives CASSARQLPSTDTQYF.

This sequence joins TRBV7-2 and TRBJ1-1; D is uncertain. The CDR3 extends over 15 amino acids. Trimming shortened V by 2 bases and J by 0 bases, and 10 bases separated the two germline ends. CDR1 and CDR2 (germline): SGHTA, FQGNSA. The CDR3 DNA follows: TGTGCCAGCAGCTTATTCCTGACCCTGAACACTGAAGCTTTCTTT. This codes for CASSLFLTLNTEAFF.

The genes are TRBV30 and TRBJ2-7; TRBD2 might be the D (6 bases). Trimming took 6 bases from V and 4 from J, leaving 13 bases between them. From germline, CDR1 is GTSNPN and CDR2 SVGIG (reference sequence). The CDR3 sequence is 12 residues long. DNA for the CDR3: TGTGCCTGCGTAGGGCGGGGATACGAGCAGTACTTC. It encodes CACVGRGYEQYF.

V is TRBV18 and J is TRBJ1-2, with D unresolved. V lost 2 bases and J lost 6, with 10 bases in between. In germline, CDR1 is KGHSH, CDR2 LQKENI. This CDR3 region has 13 residues. CDR3 DNA: TGTGCCAGCTCACCAGAGCAGGCCCATGGCTACACCTTC. Translation: CASSPEQAHGYTF.

V usage is TRBV24-1 and J usage is TRBJ1-2, with D unresolved. V was cut by 6 bases and J by 6 bases, with 13 bases left in between. Germline-derived CDR1 and CDR2 are KGHDR and SFDVKD. This CDR3 spans 13 amino acids. CDR3 protein: CATSLQGWDGYTF. The CDR3 nucleotides are TGTGCCACCAGTCTACAAGGCTGGGATGGCTACACCTTC.

The chain uses TRBV3-1 and TRBJ2-6; D may match TRBD1 or TRBD2 (7 bases each). Per germline, CDR1 LGHDT and CDR2 YNNKEL (reference sequence). The CDR3 contains 16 residues. V was trimmed by 4 bases and J by 8 bases, leaving 18 bases between them. Written as DNA, the CDR3 is TGTGCCAGCAGCCTCCCGGGGGAGGGGGCGACCAACGTCCTGACTTTC. Amino acid sequence: CASSLPGEGATNVLTF.

This clonotype was detected once. This chain links TRBV20-1 with TRBJ2-3, with D unresolved. The CDR3 is 14 amino acids. Germline V lookup: CDR1 DFQATT, CDR2 SNEGSKA (reference sequence). The V and J ends lost 3 bases and 0 bases respectively, with 10 bases between them. CDR3 region: CSARRPLSTDTQYF. In DNA form, the CDR3 reads TGCAGTGCTAGGCGGCCCCTTAGCACAGATACGCAGTATTTT.

The rearrangement joins TRBV25-1 to TRBJ2-7; D gene uncertain. V was cut by 2 bases and J by 2 bases, with 4 bases left in between. Germline V gene data show CDR1 as MGHDK and CDR2 as SYGVNS. CDR3 size: 12 residues. CDR3 loop: CASSERTYEQYF. The CDR3 DNA sequence: TGTGCCAGCAGTGAACGGACCTACGAGCAGTACTTC.

The CDR3 region is CASSQSGHSNQPQHF. In DNA, the CDR3 is TGCGCCAGCAGCCAATCCGGGCATAGCAATCAGCCCCAGCATTTT. The chain uses TRBV4-1 and TRBJ1-5; D is undetermined. Germline V CDR1 and CDR2: MGHRA, YSYEKL. Trimming removed 2 bases from V and 0 bases from J, with 8 bases in between. This CDR3 spans 15 amino acids.

This sequence joins TRBV20-1 and TRBJ1-2, with 7 bases fitting TRBD1. CDR1 DFQATT and CDR2 SNEGSKA come from the germline V gene (reference sequence). The trim removed 3 bases at V and 7 bases at J, leaving 5 bases unmatched. CDR3 length: 12 amino acids. CDR3 sequence (DNA): TGCAGTGCTAGGGCGACAGGGACTGGCTACACCTTC. This encodes CSARATGTGYTF.

This chain joins TRBV2 and TRBJ2-3; unclear D gene. Between the trimmed V and J ends, which lost 4 bases and 3 bases, there was a span of 5 bases. CDR1 is SNHLY, CDR2 FYNNEI, per germline. CDR3 size: 12 residues. In DNA form, the CDR3 reads TGTGCCAGCAGTGCCATAACAGATACGCAGTATTTT. Translation: CASSAITDTQYF.

J is TRBJ2-6 and V is TRBV29-1; 7 nucleotides agree with TRBD1. This CDR3 comprises 16 residues. Germline lookup yields CDR1 SQVTM and CDR2 ANQGSEA. The V gene end was trimmed by 5 bases and the J gene end by 0 bases; junction bases not matched to a gene: 7. CDR3 nucleotides: TGCAGCGTTAAGGGGGCCGGACTCTCTGGGGCCAACGTCCTGACTTTC. Translation: CSVKGAGLSGANVLTF.

J is TRBJ2-7 and V is TRBV3-1; 8 nucleotides align to TRBD1. From germline, CDR1 is LGHDT and CDR2 YNNKEL (reference sequence). This CDR3 region has 14 residues. V lost 6 bases to trimming and J lost 5 bases; unmatched junction nucleotides: 9. The CDR3 loop reads CASSWTGRTDEQYF. For the CDR3, the DNA is TGTGCCAGCAGTTGGACAGGGAGGACGGACGAGCAGTACTTC.

The chain uses TRBV7-9 and TRBJ2-1, with 16 nucleotides matching TRBD2. CDR1 is SEHNR, CDR2 FQNEAQ, per germline (reference sequence). Trimming removed 5 bases from V and 7 bases from J; junction bases left unmatched: 11. The CDR3 is made up of 18 amino acids. CDR3 amino acids: CASSRGGTSGRDGNEQFF. Written as DNA, the CDR3 is TGTGCCAGCAGCCGAGGTGGGACTAGCGGGAGGGATGGAAATGAGCAGTTCTTC.

The DNA of the CDR3 is TGTGCCAGCAGCTTGGAAGGGTTAGTAGCTTTCTTT. Its translation is CASSLEGLVAFF. This sequence joins TRBV5-4 and TRBJ1-1, with D unclear. The germline V gene has CDR1 SGHNT and CDR2 YYREEE (reference sequence). V was clipped by 0 bases and J by 10 bases, with 10 bases between them. This CDR3 contains 12 residues.

V usage is TRBV25-1 and J usage is TRBJ2-1; D may correspond to TRBD1 or TRBD2 (5 bases each). Germline assignment: CDR1 MGHDK and CDR2 SYGVNS. CDR3 length equals 14 residues. V was clipped by 3 bases and J by 8 bases, with 14 bases between them. CDR3 sequence: CASSDGGKADEQFF. In nucleotides, the CDR3 is TGTGCCAGCAGTGATGGGGGAAAAGCCGATGAGCAGTTCTTC.

J is TRBJ2-2 and V is TRBV3-1; D ambiguous. The ends were cut back, 0 bases at V and 1 base at J, with 9 bases in the middle. This CDR3 comprises 16 residues. CDR1 is LGHDT and CDR2 is YNNKEL in the germline V gene (reference sequence). The CDR3 DNA follows: TGTGCCAGCAGCCAAGAGAGAATCAGGAACACCGGGGAGCTGTTTTTT. It codes for CASSQERIRNTGELFF.

The gene calls are TRBV4-1 and TRBJ1-1; 7 bases are a match to TRBD1. This CDR3 spans 15 amino acids. The ends lost 3 bases at V and 0 bases at J; junction bases unmatched: 4. Germline CDR1 and CDR2: MGHRA and YSYEKL. CDR3 nucleotide sequence: TGCGCCAGCAGCCACCCGACAGGGCTGAACACTGAAGCTTTCTTT. Translated: CASSHPTGLNTEAFF.

This clonotype is a singleton in its sample. This chain links TRBV12-3 or TRBV12-4 with TRBJ1-5; perhaps TRBD1 as D (6 bases). The CDR3 has 14 amino acids. Trimming left V 6 bases short and J 4 bases short, with 13 bases between. The CDR3: CASSLGHGNQPQHF. The CDR3 DNA sequence: TGTGCCAGCAGCCTGGGACACGGAAATCAGCCCCAGCATTTT.

There are a few counts of this clonotype. V and J are TRBV9 and TRBJ1-6; TRBD1 agrees at 9 bases. The germline V gene encodes CDR1 SGDLS and CDR2 YYNGEE. CDR3 size: 15 residues. V lost 4 bases and J lost 10; bases outside the gene matches: 9. The CDR3 is CASSPGTGLGSPLHF. CDR3 in DNA: TGTGCCAGCAGCCCGGGGACAGGGCTAGGGTCACCCCTCCACTTT.

J is TRBJ1-1 and V is TRBV9; D may be TRBD1 (6 bases). The germline CDR1 and CDR2 sequences are SGDLS and YYNGEE. Trimming cost V 7 bases and J 0 bases, with 13 bases left between them. The CDR3 has 14 residues. CDR3 bases: TGTGCCAGCGGAAAAGGGGGGATGAACACTGAAGCTTTCTTT. It codes for CASGKGGMNTEAFF.

This chain joins TRBV15 and TRBJ2-5; D may be TRBD2 (5 bases). Germline CDR1 reads LNHNV; CDR2 reads YYDKDF (reference sequence). The ends were cut back, 5 bases at V and 5 bases at J, with 9 bases in the middle. CDR3 length: 12 amino acids. The CDR3 loop reads CATSEGRETQYF. The CDR3 DNA sequence: TGTGCCACCAGCGAGGGAAGGGAGACCCAGTACTTC.